Each of the 28 T cell receptor beta chains below was sequenced from the same sample in a study of cytomegalovirus exposure and HLA in healthy donors. Researchers ran the PCR with 60 Vbeta and 13 Jbeta primers. The repertoire was sequenced with immunoSEQ multiplex PCR; TCRdb's copy has only in-frame clones and lacks some. The sample totals around 200,000 clones. What was sequenced was PBMCs. The receptors stem from a woman aged 30 to 39 in good health and CMV-seropositive.

The chain employs TRBV5-4 and TRBJ2-7; D might be TRBD1 (5 bases). Germline V CDR1 and CDR2: SGHNT, YYREEE (reference sequence). The CDR3 covers 15 residues. V lost 3 bases and J lost 3, with 16 bases in between. The CDR3 is CASSSRSTGDYEQYF. DNA for the CDR3: TGTGCCAGCAGCTCCCGTTCAACAGGTGACTACGAGCAGTACTTC.

This chain joins TRBV11-3 and TRBJ1-4, with D perhaps TRBD1 (5 bases). With 5 bases removed from V and 0 bases from J, the gap between germline ends came to 19 bases. This CDR3 is built from 18 residues. The germline V gene has CDR1 SGHNT and CDR2 YENEEA. The CDR3 is CASSDPDRRIATNEKLFF. In nucleotides, the CDR3 is TGTGCCAGCAGCGACCCCGACAGACGAATTGCAACTAATGAAAAACTGTTTTTT.

J is TRBJ2-5 and V is TRBV7-2, with TRBD1 as a possible D gene (6 bases). The ends were cut back, 1 base at V and 3 bases at J, with 6 bases in the middle. Germline CDR1 is SGHTA and CDR2 is FQGNSA. CDR3 size: 13 residues. CDR3 in DNA: TGTGCCAGCAGCTTAGACAGGGAAGAGACCCAGTACTTC. Residues: CASSLDREETQYF.

The rearrangement joins TRBV5-1 to TRBJ2-2, with TRBD2 matching over 10 bases. V shed 0 bases and J 2 bases; nucleotides not matched to a gene: 4. The CDR3 extends over 17 amino acids. Germline CDR1 reads SGHRS; CDR2 reads YFSETQ. The CDR3 DNA reads as TGCGCCAGCAGCTTGGTTCCTAGCGGGAGAAACACCGGGGAGCTGTTTTTT. Translating it yields CASSLVPSGRNTGELFF.

This rearrangement joins TRBV6-6 to TRBJ1-2; TRBD1 aligns across 9 bases. Germline V CDR1 and CDR2: MNHNY, SVGAGI (reference sequence). The CDR3 sequence is 13 residues long. V lost 4 bases to trimming and J lost 6 bases; unmatched junction nucleotides: 3. The CDR3 here is CASSFRQGDGYTF. The CDR3 nucleotides are TGTGCCAGCAGTTTCCGACAGGGGGATGGCTACACCTTC.

The chain has TRBV15 and TRBJ1-4; D ambiguous. This CDR3 is built from 17 residues. The germline V gene encodes CDR1 LNHNV and CDR2 YYDKDF (reference sequence). The germline V and J ends were trimmed by 0 bases and 0 bases, with 11 bases remaining between them. The CDR3 DNA follows: TGTGCCACCAGCAGAGATCCGATCCGAGCAACTAATGAAAAACTGTTTTTT. Protein product: CATSRDPIRATNEKLFF.

This sequence joins TRBV6-1 and TRBJ2-7; no firm D call. Per the germline V gene, CDR1 is MNHNS and CDR2 is SASEGT. Trimming took off 5 bases at V and 4 bases at J, with 6 bases between the two ends. This CDR3 is 11 amino acids long. Written as DNA, the CDR3 is TGTGCCAGCAGTAATCGGTACGAGCAGTACTTC. Amino acids: CASSNRYEQYF.

The CDR3, as DNA: TGTGCCAGCAGCCCCGGGCAGGGTAACAACGAGCAGTACTTC. It codes for CASSPGQGNNEQYF. This chain uses TRBV28 with TRBJ2-7; perhaps TRBD1 as D (5 bases). CDR1 and CDR2 from the germline V gene are MDHEN and SYDVKM. The V end lost 6 bases, the J end lost 5 bases, and 17 bases lay between the germline ends. The CDR3 has 14 amino acids. Looking up the rest from reference TRBV28 and TRBJ2-7 gives the full variable domain: DVKVTQSSRYLVKRTGEKVFLECVQDMDHENMFWYRQDPGLGLRLIYFSYDVKMKEKGDIPEGYSVSREKKERFSLILESASTNQTSMYLCASSPGQGNNEQYFGPGTRLTVT.

This chain links TRBV18 with TRBJ1-1, with 11 nucleotides matching TRBD1. The CDR3 covers 16 residues. After removal of 4 bases from V and 4 bases from J, the junction contained 8 bases not matched to a gene. Germline-derived CDR1 and CDR2 are KGHSH and LQKENI. The CDR3 loop reads CASSLLTGTGGTEAFF. The CDR3 DNA sequence: TGTGCCAGCTCACTACTAACCGGGACAGGGGGCACTGAAGCTTTCTTT.

The chain couples TRBV2 to TRBJ1-2; TRBD1 matches at 7 bases. The ends lost 7 bases at V and 4 bases at J; junction bases unmatched: 9. The CDR3 extends over 14 amino acids. The germline V gene has CDR1 SNHLY and CDR2 FYNNEI. CDR3 DNA: TGTGCCAGCACGGGGGACAGAAGCGGCTATGGCTACACCTTC. It encodes CASTGDRSGYGYTF.

The gene calls are TRBV10-3 and TRBJ2-7, with 11 bases aligning to TRBD1. J gave up 1 base and V 4 bases, and 9 bases lay outside the gene matches. CDR3 size: 17 residues. Germline V gene data show CDR1 as ENHRY and CDR2 as SYGVKD. The CDR3 here is CAISGPGQGVRSYEQYF. The DNA of the CDR3 is TGTGCCATCAGTGGTCCGGGACAGGGGGTAAGGTCCTACGAGCAGTACTTC.

The chain is built from TRBV10-3 and TRBJ2-7; D uncertain. V lost 8 bases to trimming and J lost 5 bases, with 10 bases between them. CDR3 length: 11 residues. CDR1 is ENHRY and CDR2 is SYGVKD in the germline V gene. The CDR3 region is CAISSVDEQYF. The CDR3 DNA follows: TGTGCCATCTCCAGCGTCGACGAGCAGTACTTC.

The chain is built from TRBV19 and TRBJ2-3; 8 bases are a match to TRBD2. V gave up 6 bases and J gave up 1 base; unmatched junction bases: 9. The length of the CDR3 is 16 residues. Germline V lookup: CDR1 LNHDA, CDR2 SQIVND (reference sequence). The CDR3 nucleotides are TGTGCCAGTAGCCCATTAGCGGGGTACCGCACAGATACGCAGTATTTT. It yields the protein CASSPLAGYRTDTQYF. Combining the CDR3 with reference TRBV19 and TRBJ2-3 gives the whole variable domain DGGITQSPKYLFRKEGQNVTLSCEQNLNHDAMYWYRQDPGQGLRLIYYSQIVNDFQKGDIAEGYSVSREKKESFPLTVTSAQKNPTAFYLCASSPLAGYRTDTQYFGPGTRLTVL.

This chain connects TRBV12-5 to TRBJ1-1; unclear D gene. The ends were cut back, 3 bases at V and 10 bases at J, with 12 bases in the middle. Germline V gene sequence: CDR1 LGHNT, CDR2 FRNRAP. The CDR3 consists of 12 residues. Written as DNA, the CDR3 is TGTGCTAGTGGTTTAGAGGAGTCTCGAGCTTTCTTT. It codes for CASGLEESRAFF.

J is TRBJ1-3 and V is TRBV7-2, with D maybe TRBD1 (6 bases). In germline, CDR1 is SGHTA, CDR2 FQGNSA. The CDR3 consists of 17 residues. V was trimmed by 4 bases and J by 0 bases, leaving 16 bases between them. DNA of the CDR3: TGTGCCAGCAGCTGGGTAGGGGGGGGAAACTCTGGAAACACCATATATTTT. This gives the protein CASSWVGGGNSGNTIYF.

As concerns this clone: The same CDR3 can be traced to other DNA sequences in this sample. The chain couples TRBV6-5 to TRBJ2-7; TRBD1 might be the D (6 bases). With 0 bases removed from V and 1 base from J, the gap between germline ends came to 10 bases. The CDR3 is made up of 15 amino acids. Germline loops: CDR1 MNHEY, CDR2 SVGAGI. CDR3 in DNA: TGTGCCAGCAGTTACTCGGCAGGGGATTCCTACGAGCAGTACTTC. Residues: CASSYSAGDSYEQYF.

The chain combines TRBV6-5 with TRBJ2-7; D perhaps matches TRBD1 (5 bases). The CDR3 contains 14 residues. Per the germline V gene, CDR1 is MNHEY and CDR2 is SVGAGI. The germline V and J ends were trimmed by 2 bases and 5 bases, with 13 bases remaining between them. The CDR3: CASSYPGRLNEQYF. Written as DNA, the CDR3 is TGTGCCAGCAGTTACCCAGGGCGCTTAAACGAGCAGTACTTC.

V is TRBV27 and J is TRBJ1-4; 7 bases agree with TRBD1. The germline V gene encodes CDR1 MNHEY and CDR2 SMNVEV (reference sequence). V was pared by 5 bases and J by 3 bases, with 12 bases of the junction left unmatched. CDR3 length: 17 amino acids. CDR3 sequence: CASSLGQGVYANEKLFF. The CDR3 DNA follows: TGTGCCAGCAGTCTGGGCCAGGGGGTCTACGCTAATGAAAAACTGTTTTTT.

The chain couples TRBV5-4 to TRBJ1-4; D remains ambiguous. Trimming removed 0 bases at V and 7 bases at J, with 10 bases between. Germline CDR1 and CDR2: SGHNT and YYREEE (reference sequence). The CDR3 runs to 14 residues. CDR3 coding DNA: TGTGCCAGCAGCTTGGCCGGAGGGATTGAAAAACTGTTTTTT. It encodes CASSLAGGIEKLFF.

V usage is TRBV7-2 and J usage is TRBJ2-3; a weak D match, TRBD2 (6 bases). V lost 0 bases, J lost 4 bases, and 14 bases lay in between. CDR1 and CDR2 from the germline V gene are SGHTA and FQGNSA. The length of the CDR3 is 16 residues. Here the CDR3 reads CASSLAEVPGADTQYF. The CDR3 DNA reads TGTGCCAGCAGCTTAGCCGAGGTCCCGGGGGCAGATACGCAGTATTTT. The full variable domain, its missing parts supplied by reference TRBV7-2 and TRBJ2-3, is GAGVSQSPSNKVTEKGKDVELRCDPISGHTALYWYRQSLGQGLEFLIYFQGNSAPDKSGLPSDRFSAERTGGSVSTLTIQRTQQEDSAVYLCASSLAEVPGADTQYFGPGTRLTVL.

This chain joins TRBV5-5 and TRBJ2-1; 7 bases are a match to TRBD1. The trim removed 1 base at V and 2 bases at J, leaving 6 bases unmatched. The germline V gene encodes CDR1 SGHKS and CDR2 YYEKEE (reference sequence). This CDR3 has 16 residues. The CDR3 loop is CASSLYGTVTYNEQFF. CDR3 in DNA: TGTGCCAGCAGCTTGTATGGGACAGTAACCTACAATGAGCAGTTCTTC.

The chain has TRBV9 and TRBJ2-5; D may be TRBD2 (6 bases). The CDR3 has 16 residues. In germline, CDR1 is SGDLS, CDR2 YYNGEE. Deletions cut 0 bases from V and 6 bases from J, with 18 bases between. The CDR3 DNA reads as TGTGCCAGCAGCGTAGGGGGCGGCGGTAGCGGAAAGACCCAGTACTTC. Amino acids: CASSVGGGGSGKTQYF.

The chain employs TRBV9 and TRBJ2-2; 11 bases are shared with TRBD2. Germline trimming cut 2 bases from V and 5 bases from J; bases unmatched to any gene: 2. The CDR3 runs 15 residues. Germline V gene lookup returns CDR1 SGDLS and CDR2 YYNGEE. The CDR3 region is CASSVPSGGTGELFF. The CDR3 DNA reads TGTGCCAGCAGCGTTCCTAGCGGGGGGACCGGGGAGCTGTTTTTT.

The genes are TRBV15 and TRBJ1-1; D possibly corresponds to TRBD1 (6 bases). V dropped 0 bases and J dropped 2 bases, with 10 bases sitting between them. The CDR3 runs to 15 residues. CDR1 LNHNV and CDR2 YYDKDF come from the germline V gene (reference sequence). The CDR3 sequence: CATSREAQGNTEAFF. CDR3 bases: TGTGCCACCAGCAGAGAGGCACAGGGCAACACTGAAGCTTTCTTT.

The rearrangement joins TRBV14 to TRBJ1-2, with 9 nucleotides matching TRBD1. The CDR3 is made up of 16 amino acids. Germline lookup yields CDR1 SGHDN and CDR2 FVKESK. The V segment lost 1 base and the J segment 3 bases; nucleotides outside the gene matches: 6. CDR3 in amino acids: CASSQGDTGGHYGYTF. CDR3 DNA sequence: TGTGCCAGCAGCCAAGGCGATACAGGGGGCCACTATGGCTACACCTTC. The full variable domain, its missing parts supplied by reference TRBV14 and TRBJ1-2, is EAGVTQFPSHSVIEKGQTVTLRCDPISGHDNLYWYRRVMGKEIKFLLHFVKESKQDESGMPNNRFLAERTGGTYSTLKVQPAELEDSGVYFCASSQGDTGGHYGYTFGSGTRLTVV.

The chain recombines TRBV15 with TRBJ1-4, with 9 bases identical to TRBD1. The length of the CDR3 is 15 residues. V lost 6 bases and J lost 5; bases outside the gene matches: 7. CDR1 and CDR2 from the germline V gene are LNHNV and YYDKDF (reference sequence). The DNA for the CDR3 is TGTGCCACCAGAAGGCCTGGGACAGGGAATGAAAAACTGTTTTTT. Amino acid sequence: CATRRPGTGNEKLFF.

V usage is TRBV4-3 and J usage is TRBJ1-4; 11 bases align to TRBD1. In germline, CDR1 is LGHNA, CDR2 YSLEER. The CDR3 sequence is 15 residues long. V lost 4 bases, J lost 8 bases, and 6 bases stayed unmatched. The DNA of the CDR3 is TGCGCCAGCAGCCTTAAGGACAGGGGGCTGGAAAAACTGTTTTTT. As protein: CASSLKDRGLEKLFF.

The genes are TRBV6-5 and TRBJ1-1, with D possibly matching TRBD1 (5 bases). V was cut by 5 bases and J by 7 bases, with 14 bases left in between. The V gene's germline CDR1 is MNHEY and CDR2 SVGAGI. The length of the CDR3 is 13 residues. CDR3 sequence reads: CASSLPGLSEAFF. CDR3 nucleotide sequence: TGTGCCAGCAGTCTCCCGGGACTGAGTGAAGCTTTCTTT.